The 30 T cell receptor beta chains listed next were all sequenced from one sample in a study of neurological immune-mediated disorders. Time point noted: technical triplicate 3. MiXCR, applied by TCRdb to the 5' RACE reads, yields one record per CDR3 protein. Found here are about 44,000 distinct CDR3 sequences, 20% to 25% of them singletons; the top ten hold around 4.2%. Sequenced: PBMCs. The receptors derive from a man between 60 and 75 years old with HTLV-1-associated myelopathy (HAM/TSP).

This clonotype was found many times. The rearrangement links TRBV24-1 to TRBJ1-1; D unresolved. Deletions cut 1 base from V and 1 base from J, with 12 bases between. Germline-derived CDR1 and CDR2 are KGHDR and SFDVKD. There are 16 residues in the CDR3. CDR3 nucleotide sequence: TGTGCCACCAGTGATTTAAACCCGAGACAGAACACTGAAGCTTTCTTT. Amino acids: CATSDLNPRQNTEAFF.

In this sample, this clonotype turned up many times. The V call is TRBV20-1, the J call TRBJ1-2; D is perhaps TRBD1 (5 bases). The CDR3 extends over 14 amino acids. Germline V gives CDR1 DFQATT, CDR2 SNEGSKA (reference sequence). Trimming removed 4 bases from V and 4 bases from J, with 16 bases in between. The CDR3 region has the DNA TGCAGTGCTAAGCCCATGACCGGGGGCTATGGCTACACCTTC. This gives the protein CSAKPMTGGYGYTF.

To note about this clonotype: A much larger clone differs by one base, so this may be a read error. The gene calls are TRBV29-1 and TRBJ2-1; D is ambiguous. Trimming left V 0 bases short and J 7 bases short, with 7 bases between. Germline CDR1 SQVTM, CDR2 ANQGSEA. This CDR3 is 12 amino acids long. The CDR3 loop is CSVEDVGNEQFF. The CDR3 coding sequence is TGCAGCGTTGAAGATGTGGGGAATGAGCAGTTCTTC.

The V and J genes are TRBV20-1 and TRBJ2-7, with 9 bases lining up with TRBD2. In germline, CDR1 is DFQATT, CDR2 SNEGSKA (reference sequence). There are 11 residues in the CDR3. V shed 7 bases and J 12 bases; nucleotides not matched to a gene: 10. This CDR3 is CSVPSGASAYF. The DNA for the CDR3 is TGCAGTGTTCCTAGCGGGGCCTCGGCGTACTTC.

This clonotype was seen at least ten times. The chain carries TRBV12-3 or TRBV12-4 and TRBJ2-5; D remains ambiguous. The CDR3 is 11 amino acids. V was shortened by 4 bases and J by 7 bases, with 7 bases between the two germline ends. The DNA of the CDR3 is TGTGCCAGCAGTTCCATAGGGACCCAGTACTTC. This gives the protein CASSSIGTQYF.

V usage is TRBV18 and J usage is TRBJ2-3; tentatively, D is TRBD2 (6 bases). CDR1 is KGHSH and CDR2 is LQKENI in the germline V gene. The germline V and J ends were trimmed by 6 bases and 6 bases, with 22 bases remaining between them. The CDR3 length is 16 residues. CDR3 sequence: CASSPSTRAAMDTQYF. CDR3 coding DNA: TGTGCCAGCTCCCCCTCGACTAGAGCCGCTATGGATACGCAGTATTTT.

This clonotype was detected many times. The CDR3 here is CASSFRGLARRINTGELFF. The CDR3 bases are TGCGCCAGCAGCTTCCGGGGACTAGCCCGACGTATTAACACCGGGGAGCTGTTTTTT. V usage is TRBV5-1 and J usage is TRBJ2-2; 9 nucleotides match TRBD2. Germline trimming cut 2 bases from V and 2 bases from J; bases unmatched to any gene: 13. Germline CDR1 and CDR2: SGHRS and YFSETQ. This CDR3 has 19 amino acids.

This clonotype was counted many times. The chain recombines TRBV5-1 with TRBJ2-3; unclear D gene. From germline, CDR1 is SGHRS and CDR2 YFSETQ. The CDR3 runs 14 residues. V was clipped by 4 bases and J by 0 bases, with 9 bases between them. This CDR3 reads CASSLLTSTDTQYF. The DNA of the CDR3 is TGCGCCAGCAGCCTCCTGACGAGCACAGATACGCAGTATTTT. Complete variable domain (other parts from reference TRBV5-1 and TRBJ2-3): KAGVTQTPRYLIKTRGQQVTLSCSPISGHRSVSWYQQTPGQGLQFLFEYFSETQRNKGNFPGRFSGRQFSNSRSEMNVSTLELGDSALYLCASSLLTSTDTQYFGPGTRLTVL.

This clonotype was seen at least ten times. The rearrangement joins TRBV7-2 to TRBJ1-6; D remains unclear. The V end lost 2 bases, the J end lost 7 bases, and 9 bases lay between the germline ends. Germline V gene sequence: CDR1 SGHTA, CDR2 FQGNSA. The CDR3 extends over 14 amino acids. The CDR3 coding sequence is TGTGCCAGCAGCTTAAGTCATCGGAATTCACCCCTCCACTTT. The encoded protein is CASSLSHRNSPLHF.

The genes are TRBV10-1 and TRBJ2-3; TRBD2 matches at 10 bases. Per germline, CDR1 WNHNN and CDR2 SYGVQD (reference sequence). Losses at the gene ends were 8 bases for V and 2 bases for J; bases not matched to a gene: 7. This CDR3 is 15 amino acids long. This chain's CDR3 is CASSRTSGVTDTQYF. The CDR3, as DNA: TGCGCCAGCTCCCGGACTAGCGGAGTCACAGATACGCAGTATTTT.

This clonotype came up many times. The chain employs TRBV28 and TRBJ1-1, with D perhaps matching TRBD1 (5 bases). CDR1 and CDR2 from the germline V gene are MDHEN and SYDVKM. This CDR3 comprises 14 residues. The V end was cut by 5 bases, the J end by 1 base, with 11 bases between. This CDR3 is CASSGGTANTEAFF. For the CDR3, the DNA is TGTGCCAGCAGTGGAGGGACGGCGAACACTGAAGCTTTCTTT.

This clonotype qualifies as medium-sized. The chain joins TRBV5-1 to TRBJ2-2; D perhaps matches TRBD1 (6 bases). Trimming cost V 0 bases and J 0 bases, with 6 bases left between them. The CDR3 covers 15 residues. CDR1 and CDR2 from the germline V gene are SGHRS and YFSETQ. The chain's CDR3 is CASSLDRANTGELFF. CDR3 DNA sequence: TGCGCCAGCAGCTTGGACAGGGCGAACACCGGGGAGCTGTTTTTT.

The table lists this clonotype with many counts. The V gene is TRBV4-3, the J gene TRBJ2-5, with unresolved D. CDR3 length equals 14 residues. Germline CDR1 reads LGHNA; CDR2 reads YSLEER. The V gene lost 0 bases and the J gene lost 4 bases, with 9 bases spanning the gap. CDR3 loop: CASSQDRRPETQYF. The CDR3 region has the DNA TGCGCCAGCAGCCAAGACAGGCGCCCAGAGACCCAGTACTTC.

This clonotype was counted at least ten times. This chain connects TRBV27 to TRBJ2-7, with TRBD1 identical over 9 bases. V lost 3 bases, J lost 1 base, and 1 base stayed unmatched. Looked up from germline, CDR1 is MNHEY and CDR2 is SMNVEV (reference sequence). The CDR3 spans 14 residues. CDR3 DNA: TGTGCCAGCAGTTTCGGGACAGGGTCCTACGAGCAGTACTTC. It is translated as CASSFGTGSYEQYF.

The rearrangement uses TRBV5-1 and TRBJ2-1; D is unclear. Trimming took off 0 bases at V and 9 bases at J, with 13 bases between the two ends. Germline lookup yields CDR1 SGHRS and CDR2 YFSETQ. CDR3 length: 14 residues. CDR3 sequence reads: CASSLVNLWGEQFF. The CDR3 DNA sequence: TGCGCCAGCAGCTTGGTTAATTTATGGGGTGAGCAGTTCTTC.

This clonotype has ten or more counts. The CDR3 region has the DNA TGTGCCAGCAGTTTAGGGGGGACAGGTTCATTCAAAAAGGAAGCTTTCTTT. It translates to CASSLGGTGSFKKEAFF. The J gene is TRBJ1-1, the V gene TRBV28; 8 nucleotides match TRBD1. This CDR3 contains 17 residues. CDR1 MDHEN and CDR2 SYDVKM come from the germline V gene. The J segment lost 8 bases and the V segment lost 2 bases, leaving 16 bases of the junction unmatched.

The sample holds many counts of this clonotype. This chain links TRBV19 with TRBJ1-4; D uncertain. The V end was cut by 9 bases, the J end by 9 bases, with 17 bases between. Germline CDR1 and CDR2: LNHDA and SQIVND (reference sequence). CDR3 length equals 13 residues. CDR3 residues: CASTDPSGQKLFF. The CDR3 coding sequence is TGTGCCAGCACCGACCCTTCGGGCCAAAAACTGTTTTTT.

This clonotype was counted between two and nine times. The chain recombines TRBV19 with TRBJ1-4; perhaps TRBD1 as D (6 bases). The CDR3 covers 15 residues. Germline V gives CDR1 LNHDA, CDR2 SQIVND (reference sequence). Trimming removed 9 bases from V and 3 bases from J, with 17 bases in between. The CDR3: CASRGYVSANEKLFF. The CDR3 nucleotides read TGTGCCAGCAGGGGATATGTATCGGCTAATGAAAAACTGTTTTTT.

In regard to this clonotype: It is unclear where the CDR3 begins or ends on the DNA, so no DNA is shown, and the CDR3 is as TCRdb lists it. The rearrangement joins TRBV11-2 to TRBJ2-5. The CDR3 is made up of 21 amino acids, end residues included. CDR1 is SGHAT, CDR2 FQNNGV, per germline. The CDR3 loop reads CASSFYICSAPVGGNQETQYF.

To note about this clonotype: Likely a read error: the CDR3 ends without its conserved phenylalanine or tryptophan. The chain combines TRBV29-1 with TRBJ1-2, with TRBD1 as a possible D gene (5 bases). Trimming removed 6 bases at V and 3 bases at J, with 17 bases between. The CDR3 is made up of 14 amino acids. In germline, CDR1 is SQVTM, CDR2 ANQGSEA. The CDR3 sequence: CSVIMGGSDYGYTL. The CDR3, as DNA: TGCAGCGTCATAATGGGGGGGAGCGACTATGGCTACACCTTA.

In its sample, this clonotype was seen many times. This chain uses TRBV3-1 with TRBJ2-7; D call uncertain. The V gene lost 0 bases and the J gene lost 6 bases, with 12 bases spanning the gap. This CDR3 has 14 amino acids. The V gene's germline CDR1 is LGHDT and CDR2 YNNKEL (reference sequence). The CDR3 sequence is CASSQDVRIGEQYF. The CDR3 DNA reads TGTGCCAGCAGCCAAGATGTTCGAATCGGCGAGCAGTACTTC.

Points on this clonotype: A much larger clone lies one base from this, so it may be a read error. V and J are TRBV27 and TRBJ2-7; 7 nucleotides align to TRBD2. J lost 6 bases, V lost 9 bases, and 8 bases had no gene match. This CDR3 comprises 12 residues. Germline CDR1 MNHEY, CDR2 SMNVEV (reference sequence). The CDR3, as DNA: TGTGCCAGTGGGCGGGAGTGCCTCGAGCAGTACTTC. This gives the protein CASGRECLEQYF.

This clonotype occurred many times. The chain's CDR3 is CSARDRGAGSYNEQFF. In nucleotides, the CDR3 is TGCAGTGCTAGAGATCGAGGGGCAGGCTCCTACAATGAGCAGTTCTTC. The chain has TRBV20-1 and TRBJ2-1; D may correspond to TRBD1 or TRBD2 (5 bases each). Trimming left V 0 bases short and J 0 bases short, with 12 bases between. The CDR3 length is 16 residues. Germline V gives CDR1 DFQATT, CDR2 SNEGSKA (reference sequence).

This clonotype was seen ten or more times. The DNA of the CDR3 is TGTGCCAGCAGCCCCCTCGCTGGCAATGAGCAGTTCTTC. It specifies CASSPLAGNEQFF. The chain recombines TRBV3-1 with TRBJ2-1, with D unresolved. The germline CDR1 and CDR2 sequences are LGHDT and YNNKEL (reference sequence). The ends were cut back, 4 bases at V and 6 bases at J, with 10 bases in the middle. This CDR3 has 13 amino acids.

The chain has TRBV20-1 and TRBJ1-1, with D tentatively TRBD1 (5 bases). V lost 6 bases and J lost 6, with 17 bases in between. This CDR3 has 13 residues. Germline V gives CDR1 DFQATT, CDR2 SNEGSKA (reference sequence). The CDR3 DNA follows: TGCAGTGCCCCCGGGACCGGGGATGCTGAAGCTTTCTTT. This sequence encodes CSAPGTGDAEAFF.

The J gene is TRBJ2-1, the V gene TRBV18, with D tentatively TRBD2 (6 bases). CDR3 size: 15 residues. Germline assignment: CDR1 KGHSH and CDR2 LQKENI. The V end lost 5 bases, the J end lost 7 bases, and 18 bases lay between the germline ends. The CDR3 here is CASSTFRTTRNEQFF. The CDR3 DNA reads as TGTGCCAGCTCAACATTCCGGACTACGCGAAATGAGCAGTTCTTC.

The CDR3 coding sequence is TGTGCCTGGGAAGGGGGCTTGAACACCGGGGAGCTGTTTTTT. It is translated as CAWEGGLNTGELFF. V gene TRBV30 combines with J gene TRBJ2-2; 7 bases map to TRBD1. The CDR3 is 14 amino acids. J gave up 1 base and V 5 bases, and 4 bases lay outside the gene matches. CDR1 is GTSNPN and CDR2 is SVGIG in the germline V gene (reference sequence).

This clonotype was recorded many times. The chain combines TRBV7-2 with TRBJ2-1; the D is unclear. This CDR3 has 14 residues. CDR1 is SGHTA, CDR2 FQGNSA, per germline. Trimming left V 0 bases short and J 5 bases short, with 8 bases between. The CDR3 DNA reads TGTGCCAGCAGCTTAGCCGCTGGGAACAATGAGCAGTTCTTC. This gives the protein CASSLAAGNNEQFF.

Many counts were recorded for this clonotype. This rearrangement joins TRBV20-1 to TRBJ1-5; 9 bases are a match to TRBD1. The trim removed 6 bases at V and 1 base at J, leaving 4 bases unmatched. Germline loops: CDR1 DFQATT, CDR2 SNEGSKA (reference sequence). This CDR3 region has 14 residues. The chain's CDR3 is CSARQGGSNQPQHF. As DNA, the CDR3 is TGCAGTGCCCGACAGGGGGGAAGCAATCAGCCCCAGCATTTT.

This clonotype has just one count. The gene calls are TRBV9 and TRBJ1-6; D gene uncertain. V was shortened by 0 bases and J by 7 bases, with 8 bases between the two germline ends. The CDR3 is 14 residues long. Germline V lookup: CDR1 SGDLS, CDR2 YYNGEE. The CDR3 loop is CASSVEQKNSPLHF. The CDR3 DNA is TGTGCCAGCAGCGTAGAACAAAAGAATTCACCCCTCCACTTT.